This is a list of T cell receptor beta chains from one sample in a study of blood T cells in healthy people across ages. TCRdb used MiXCR to reprocess the 5' RACE reads, holding one entry per CDR3 protein. The table lists 600,000 to 800,000 distinct CDR3 sequences, 52% of them singletons. Input material: blood. The receptors originated from a woman older than 75 in good health. CDR3s leave out the opening cysteine and the closing phenylalanine or tryptophan. Fields, in order: V gene, D gene, J gene, CDR3 protein. D genes are given only for firm matches.

TRBV29-1	-	TRBJ2-7	SVELGHEQY
TRBV25-1	-	TRBJ2-2	ASSELRTGNTGELF
TRBV15	-	TRBJ2-1	ATSREFADEQF
TRBV20-1	TRBD1	TRBJ1-5	SASTGGLQPQH
TRBV20-1	TRBD2	TRBJ2-3	SANILAGGDTDTQY
TRBV4-1	-	TRBJ1-6	ASSKRQEEFNSPLH
TRBV28	TRBD1	TRBJ2-5	ASRQYRGSYNEQY
TRBV7-2	-	TRBJ2-3	ASNLIGQSTDTQY
TRBV7-2	-	TRBJ2-5	ASSLRLAGVQETQY
TRBV4-3	TRBD1	TRBJ2-6	ASSQAQGTGANVLT
TRBV20-1	-	TRBJ1-5	SARLDLIQGYQPQH
TRBV21-1	-	TRBJ2-5	ASSKGGRRETQY
TRBV5-6	-	TRBJ2-6	ASSSLRFRGSGANVLT
TRBV7-8	-	TRBJ2-7	ASSPVFREQY
TRBV5-1	-	-	ASRPSPGGNEQY
TRBV7-2	-	TRBJ2-5	ASRLYRAQETQY
TRBV27	TRBD1	-	ASSWEDRGEFCHEQY
TRBV5-1	-	TRBJ2-4	ASSFSFRGNIQY
TRBV20-1	TRBD2	-	SAPGTSVHEQY
TRBV3-1	-	TRBJ1-2	ASSPRTAYGYT
TRBV7-2	-	-	ASSQDPSTDEQY
TRBV29-1	-	TRBJ2-3	SVEDPGSAGSRDTQY
TRBV4-1	-	TRBJ2-1	ASSQCGREQF
TRBV5-1	-	TRBJ2-7	ASSLNRRSFSYEQY
TRBV5-1	-	TRBJ2-7	ASSLEGSLKQY
TRBV5-1	-	TRBJ1-2	ASSLDTGWYGYT
TRBV12-3/TRBV12-4	-	TRBJ2-1	ASSLSLADSYNEQF
TRBV27	-	TRBJ1-4	ASTTTGTTEKLF
TRBV29-1	TRBD1	TRBJ2-3	SIRTGENTDTQY
TRBV7-2	-	TRBJ2-2	TSSPHQYASGELF
TRBV12-3/TRBV12-4	-	TRBJ1-3	ASTVGDSGNTIY
TRBV29-1	-	-	SVIPDGSRNEQY
TRBV2	-	TRBJ2-7	VSGGDSYEQY
TRBV2	TRBD2	TRBJ2-7	ASSPSRTSGAYEQY
TRBV5-1	-	TRBJ2-5	ASSFGVVEETQY
TRBV9	TRBD1	TRBJ1-2	ASSSRQGRGGYT
TRBV7-2	-	TRBJ1-5	ASSSQKNQPQH
TRBV29-1	-	TRBJ2-1	SVKWELRGEQF
TRBV10-3	TRBD1	-	ASRDRLTEQY
TRBV3-1	-	TRBJ2-2	ASRRRVFAGELF
TRBV27	-	TRBJ2-5	ASSPTRGETQY
TRBV6-5	TRBD2	TRBJ2-7	ASKKAGAFSYEQY
TRBV5-1	-	TRBJ1-1	ASSLEGFGGTEAF
TRBV5-1	TRBD2	TRBJ2-7	ASSPTAGTSGSYEQY
TRBV7-2	TRBD2	TRBJ2-3	ASSLESGTSGEQY
TRBV28	TRBD1	TRBJ2-7	ASSRYRGEQY
TRBV2	-	TRBJ2-3	ARDLSEDTGTQY
TRBV5-1	TRBD2	TRBJ2-3	ASTQSSSGLSTDTQY
TRBV6-5	-	TRBJ2-3	ASSYSSVGGGAETDTQY
TRBV24-1	-	TRBJ2-2	ATSDAQRGNTGELF
TRBV11-2	-	TRBJ2-5	ASSLMGPLGQETQY
TRBV12-3/TRBV12-4	-	TRBJ1-5	ASSFTYQPQH
TRBV12-3/TRBV12-4	TRBD1	TRBJ2-5	ASSQGAVETQY
TRBV20-1	-	TRBJ2-7	SARLGGLYEQY
TRBV6-5	-	TRBJ1-2	ASSYSDPGNYGYT
TRBV6-6	-	TRBJ2-5	ASTPIGRPQETQY
TRBV29-1	-	TRBJ2-5	SVEDAVQKY
TRBV9	TRBD2	TRBJ2-1	ASSDSGAHNEQF
TRBV27	-	TRBJ2-3	ASRREGDTQY